What follows describes a single T cell receptor (beta chain). The data derive from a study of blood T cell repertoires in COVID-19. Whole-study context: COVID-19 samples from acute and convalescent phases originated in the United States, Italy and Spain. Sample material is recorded as cDNA or gDNA derived from T cells, B-cell-depleted T cells, or PBMCs.

The Seattle patients joined while their infection was active and were tracked longitudinally afterward. Germline V lookup: CDR1 LNHDA, CDR2 SQIVND (reference sequence). This CDR3 spans 16 amino acids. V shed 3 bases and J shed 1 base, with 10 bases lying between them. Profiling relied on immunoSEQ multiplex PCR, and the TCRdb table lists in-frame clones only, not all of them. The profile shows approximately 80,000 clones, roughly 88% of them singletons. This clonotype originated in an elderly woman with COVID-19, enrolled during active disease. This chain uses TRBV19 with TRBJ2-6; D is perhaps TRBD2 (6 bases). Sequenced material: peripheral blood. The CDR3 protein is CASSITRGSGANVLTF. DNA for the CDR3: TGTGCCAGTAGTATTACACGGGGGTCTGGGGCCAACGTCCTGACTTTC.